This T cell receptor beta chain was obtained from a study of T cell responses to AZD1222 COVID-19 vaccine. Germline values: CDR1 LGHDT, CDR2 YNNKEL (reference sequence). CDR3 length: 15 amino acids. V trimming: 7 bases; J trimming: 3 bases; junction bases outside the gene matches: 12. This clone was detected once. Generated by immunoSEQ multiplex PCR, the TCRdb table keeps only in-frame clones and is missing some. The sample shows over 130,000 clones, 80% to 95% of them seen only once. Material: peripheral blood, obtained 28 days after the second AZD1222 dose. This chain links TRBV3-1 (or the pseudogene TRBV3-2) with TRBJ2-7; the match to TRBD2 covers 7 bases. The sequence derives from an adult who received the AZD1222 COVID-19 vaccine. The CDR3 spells CASTVRTSVGYEQYF. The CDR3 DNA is TGTGCCAGCACCGTCAGGACTAGTGTTGGCTACGAGCAGTACTTC.